This entry features one TCR beta chain sequence. Its target is unknown. The sample originates from a study of high-grade serous ovarian cancer treatment subgroups. Study-level results: Bulk tumor TCR sequencing gave no spatial information.

Tumor samples were taken before definitive surgery or chemotherapy. Germline V gives CDR1 MNHEY, CDR2 SMNVEV (reference sequence). With V trimmed by 0 bases and J by 2 bases, 6 bases remained unmatched. The CDR3 extends over 16 amino acids. Generated by immunoSEQ multiplex PCR, the TCRdb table keeps only in-frame clones and is missing some. The sample has fewer than 3,500 clones, about 70% seen once. Sample: tumor tissue. The chain couples TRBV27 to TRBJ1-2; 7 bases match TRBD1. The TCR originated in a human donor with high-grade serous ovarian cancer. The CDR3: CASSLSFGQANYGYTF. CDR3 coding DNA: TGTGCCAGCAGTTTATCCTTCGGACAGGCAAACTATGGCTACACCTTC.